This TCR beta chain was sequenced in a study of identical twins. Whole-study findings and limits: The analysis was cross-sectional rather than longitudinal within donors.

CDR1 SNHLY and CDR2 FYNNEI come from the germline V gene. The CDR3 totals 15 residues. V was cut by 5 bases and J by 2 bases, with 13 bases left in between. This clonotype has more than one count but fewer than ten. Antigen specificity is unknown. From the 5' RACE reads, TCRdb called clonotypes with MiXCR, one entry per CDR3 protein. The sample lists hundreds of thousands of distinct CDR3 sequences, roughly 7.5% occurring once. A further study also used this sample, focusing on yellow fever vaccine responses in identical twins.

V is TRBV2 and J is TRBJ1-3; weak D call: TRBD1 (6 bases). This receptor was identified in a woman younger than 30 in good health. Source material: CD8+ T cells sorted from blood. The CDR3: CASSQGAGAGNTIYF. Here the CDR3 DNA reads TGTGCCAGCAGTCAAGGGGCAGGGGCTGGAAACACCATATATTTT.